This is a list of T cell receptor beta chains from one sample in a study of cytomegalovirus exposure and HLA in healthy donors. The method was immunoSEQ multiplex PCR; TCRdb's version includes in-frame clones alone and lacks a portion of them. The table for this sample gives roughly 100,000 clones. Sequenced input: PBMCs. All receptors derive from a man in his forties or fifties in good health and CMV-seropositive. Both conserved end residues are part of each CDR3. A D gene is named only where the DNA matches it firmly.

V: TRBV11-3
J: TRBJ2-5
D: TRBD2
CDR3: CASSGLAGGPMGETQYF
DNA: TGTGCCAGCAGCGGACTAGCGGGAGGCCCCATGGGGGAGACCCAGTACTTC

V: TRBV30
J: TRBJ2-1
D: TRBD2
CDR3: CAWSGGLGSYNEQFF
DNA: TGTGCCTGGAGTGGTGGACTAGGGTCCTACAATGAGCAGTTCTTC

V: TRBV7-8
J: TRBJ1-5
D: -
CDR3: CASFEGALNQPQHF
DNA: TGTGCCAGCTTCGAGGGAGCCCTCAATCAGCCCCAGCATTTT

V: TRBV11-1
J: TRBJ2-1
D: -
CDR3: CASTSAWATSEQFF
DNA: TGTGCCAGCACTTCGGCGTGGGCTACGAGTGAGCAGTTCTTC

V: TRBV7-2
J: TRBJ2-1
D: -
CDR3: CASTSPPGNEQFF
DNA: TGTGCCAGCACCTCCCCACCGGGGAATGAGCAGTTCTTC

V: TRBV30
J: TRBJ2-1
D: -
CDR3: CAWSRGPYNEQFF
DNA: TGTGCCTGGAGTAGGGGCCCGTACAATGAGCAGTTCTTC

V: TRBV7-3
J: TRBJ1-1
D: TRBD1
CDR3: CASSSQGVNTEAFF
DNA: TGTGCCAGCAGCTCACAGGGGGTGAACACTGAAGCTTTCTTT

V: TRBV18
J: TRBJ2-7
D: -
CDR3: CASSPASLAPYEQYF
DNA: TGTGCCAGCTCACCAGCCTCGCTAGCTCCGTACGAGCAGTACTTC

V: TRBV14
J: TRBJ2-1
D: TRBD2
CDR3: CASSQGLAGLDEQFF
DNA: TGTGCCAGCAGCCAAGGGCTAGCGGGACTCGATGAGCAGTTCTTC

V: TRBV19
J: TRBJ1-5
D: -
CDR3: CASSSPINRADNQPQHF
DNA: TGTGCCAGTAGTAGCCCGATAAACAGGGCCGACAATCAGCCCCAGCATTTT

V: TRBV4-3
J: TRBJ1-1
D: -
CDR3: CASTLTVNTEAFF
DNA: TGCGCCAGCACTTTAACAGTGAACACTGAAGCTTTCTTT

V: TRBV6-5
J: TRBJ2-5
D: TRBD2
CDR3: CASRRTHLAGETQYF
DNA: TGTGCCAGCAGGCGCACGCATCTAGCGGGGGAGACCCAGTACTTC

V: TRBV11-3
J: TRBJ2-3
D: -
CDR3: CASSQAAWGSTDTQYF
DNA: TGTGCCAGCAGCCAGGCCGCTTGGGGCAGCACAGATACGCAGTATTTT

V: TRBV5-1
J: TRBJ2-7
D: TRBD2
CDR3: CASSPSGTSGMEQYF
DNA: TGCGCCAGCAGCCCATCCGGGACTAGCGGCATGGAGCAGTACTTC

V: TRBV27
J: TRBJ2-7
D: -
CDR3: CASSWARSYEQYF
DNA: TGTGCCAGCAGTTGGGCCCGATCGTACGAGCAGTACTTC

V: TRBV2
J: TRBJ2-7
D: TRBD1
CDR3: CASTLRTGLDEQYF
DNA: TGTGCCAGCACTCTCCGGACAGGGTTGGACGAGCAGTACTTC

V: TRBV12-5
J: TRBJ2-3
D: -
CDR3: CASGAPRFGTDTQYF
DNA: TGTGCTAGTGGTGCCCCGCGGTTCGGGACAGATACGCAGTATTTT

V: TRBV7-2
J: TRBJ1-3
D: TRBD1
CDR3: CASSVWDSSGNTIYF
DNA: TGTGCCAGCAGCGTTTGGGACAGCTCTGGAAACACCATATATTTT

V: TRBV29-1
J: TRBJ1-1
D: TRBD1
CDR3: CSVGAGGTASGEAFF
DNA: TGCAGCGTTGGCGCAGGGGGAACGGCATCGGGTGAAGCTTTCTTT

V: TRBV6-5
J: TRBJ2-1
D: -
CDR3: CASRGWRYYNEQFF
DNA: TGTGCCAGCCGCGGTTGGAGGTATTACAATGAGCAGTTCTTC

V: TRBV19
J: TRBJ2-1
D: TRBD2
CDR3: CASSAGGPYNEQFF
DNA: TGTGCCAGTAGCGCGGGAGGGCCCTACAATGAGCAGTTCTTC

V: TRBV7-9
J: TRBJ2-3
D: TRBD2
CDR3: CAIPSSGSDTQYF
DNA: TGTGCCATCCCGAGTAGCGGGTCGGATACGCAGTATTTT

V: TRBV30
J: TRBJ2-7
D: TRBD1
CDR3: CAWRTGIPRYEQYF
DNA: TGTGCCTGGAGGACAGGGATTCCTCGGTACGAGCAGTACTTC

V: TRBV5-5
J: TRBJ1-2
D: TRBD1
CDR3: CASSFGQGGYGYTF
DNA: TGTGCCAGCAGTTTTGGACAGGGGGGCTATGGCTACACCTTC

V: TRBV11-2
J: TRBJ2-7
D: TRBD2
CDR3: CASSTTFTSAEQYF
DNA: TGTGCCAGCAGCACGACGTTCACTAGCGCCGAGCAGTACTTC

V: TRBV6-1
J: TRBJ2-1
D: TRBD2
CDR3: CASSEAGTINEQFF
DNA: TGTGCCAGCAGTGAAGCGGGGACTATTAATGAGCAGTTCTTC

V: TRBV18
J: TRBJ1-1
D: TRBD1
CDR3: CASSPGQGATLGAFF
DNA: TGTGCCAGCTCACCCGGACAGGGGGCAACTCTTGGAGCTTTCTTT

V: TRBV4-1
J: TRBJ2-1
D: -
CDR3: CASRMDGSSYNEQFF
DNA: TGCGCCAGCAGGATGGACGGGAGCTCCTACAATGAGCAGTTCTTC

V: TRBV18
J: TRBJ1-5
D: TRBD1
CDR3: CASSAQGVNQPQHF
DNA: TGTGCCAGCTCAGCACAGGGGGTGAATCAGCCCCAGCATTTT

V: TRBV7-2
J: TRBJ2-7
D: TRBD2
CDR3: CASSLARLPGLAGGTYEQYF
DNA: TGTGCCAGCAGCTTAGCGCGGTTACCGGGACTAGCGGGAGGAACCTACGAGCAGTACTTC

V: TRBV9
J: TRBJ1-4
D: TRBD1
CDR3: CASSDVQGSNEKLFF
DNA: TGTGCCAGCAGCGACGTACAGGGGTCTAATGAAAAACTGTTTTTT

V: TRBV11-3
J: TRBJ2-3
D: TRBD2
CDR3: CASSFPSSGRTDTQYF
DNA: TGTGCCAGCAGCTTTCCTTCTAGCGGGAGAACAGATACGCAGTATTTT

V: TRBV25-1
J: TRBJ2-3
D: -
CDR3: CASSGGAGLTDTQYF
DNA: TGTGCCAGCAGTGGAGGGGCGGGACTCACAGATACGCAGTATTTT

V: TRBV30
J: TRBJ1-4
D: -
CDR3: CAWSVYGGHEKLFF
DNA: TGTGCCTGGAGTGTGTATGGAGGGCATGAAAAACTGTTTTTT

V: TRBV9
J: TRBJ1-2
D: TRBD1
CDR3: CASSRTGLLYGYTF
DNA: TGTGCCAGCTCGAGGACAGGATTACTTTATGGCTACACCTTC

V: TRBV19
J: TRBJ2-5
D: TRBD2
CDR3: CASGGLAGGETQYF
DNA: TGTGCCAGTGGCGGACTAGCGGGAGGAGAGACCCAGTACTTC

V: TRBV30
J: TRBJ2-7
D: TRBD2
CDR3: CACQSGEVDEQYF
DNA: TGTGCCTGTCAAAGCGGGGAGGTAGACGAGCAGTACTTC

V: TRBV11-2
J: TRBJ2-7
D: TRBD2
CDR3: CASSHPGLAAYEQYF
DNA: TGTGCCAGCAGCCACCCGGGACTAGCAGCCTACGAGCAGTACTTC

V: TRBV6-5
J: TRBJ1-2
D: -
CDR3: CASSYGAGIGGYTF
DNA: TGTGCCAGCAGTTACGGTGCGGGGATCGGGGGCTACACCTTC

V: TRBV28
J: TRBJ1-2
D: -
CDR3: CASRQQGQNYGYTF
DNA: TGTGCCAGCAGGCAACAGGGCCAAAACTATGGCTACACCTTC

V: TRBV11-3
J: TRBJ1-1
D: -
CDR3: CASSLDAMPNTEAFF
DNA: TGTGCCAGCAGCTTAGACGCTATGCCGAACACTGAAGCTTTCTTT

V: TRBV6-5
J: TRBJ1-1
D: -
CDR3: CAILRNLAGTEAFF
DNA: TGCGCCATACTTAGGAACCTGGCAGGCACTGAAGCTTTCTTT

V: TRBV6-5
J: TRBJ1-1
D: TRBD1
CDR3: CASSYLRDRGRGAFF
DNA: TGTGCCAGCAGTTATCTCCGGGACAGGGGGCGCGGGGCTTTCTTT

V: TRBV19
J: TRBJ1-2
D: -
CDR3: CASTLRGSLVAHGYTF
DNA: TGTGCCAGTACCCTCAGGGGAAGCTTAGTCGCGCATGGCTACACCTTC

V: TRBV14
J: TRBJ1-1
D: TRBD1
CDR3: CASSLRTGGGMNTEAFF
DNA: TGTGCCAGCAGCCTACGTACAGGGGGCGGAATGAACACTGAAGCTTTCTTT